This T cell receptor beta chain emerged from a study of T cells after posttransplantation cyclophosphamide. General study points: TRB clonality was highly associated with recipient CMV seropositivity and reactivation.

On the day of bone marrow donation, the related graft donor provided peripheral blood. J was trimmed by 9 bases and V by 10 bases; bases with no gene match: 10. The CDR3 contains 14 residues. Germline V CDR1 and CDR2: MNHEY, SVGAGI. This clone was detected ten times or more. Its antigen is unidentified. This table comes from immunoSEQ multiplex PCR, and its TCRdb copy is limited to in-frame clones, with some not included. Listed here are tens of thousands of clones without any singletons, the top ten holding less than 2.5%. The sample was PBMCs. The sequence was collected from a man aged 35 to 55 in good health, CMV-negative, and a related stem cell transplant donor. The chain employs TRBV6-5 and TRBJ2-1, with 12 bases aligning to TRBD2. The CDR3 nucleotides are TGTGCCACCTCGGGACTAGCGGGTGAGGGTGAGCAGTTCTTC. It encodes CATSGLAGEGEQFF.